These 4 T cell receptor beta chains came from one sample sequenced in a study of shared clonotypes between healthy human individuals. Using immunoSEQ multiplex PCR, the repertoire was profiled, and TCRdb retains in-frame clones only, with some absent. The sample contains roughly 300,000 clones, roughly 84% of which appear only once. The sequencing input was memory CD8+ T cells sorted from blood. Sample subset: CD45RO+ cells pooled with CCR7-negative TemRA cells. These TCRs come from a man aged 18 to 30 in good health.

This clone was observed a few times. This CDR3 is also generated by other DNA sequences in the sample. The rearrangement links TRBV4-1 to TRBJ2-7; the D is unclear. The CDR3 has 14 amino acids. CDR1 and CDR2 from the germline V gene are MGHRA and YSYEKL. V was cut by 1 base and J by 2 bases, with 9 bases left in between. The CDR3 sequence: CASSQATETYEQYF. DNA for the CDR3: TGCGCCAGCAGCCAAGCTACAGAGACCTACGAGCAGTACTTC.

This sequence joins TRBV29-1 and TRBJ2-3, with D tentatively TRBD2 (6 bases). This CDR3 region has 14 residues. Germline V gene sequence: CDR1 SQVTM, CDR2 ANQGSEA. The V end was cut by 6 bases, the J end by 4 bases, with 17 bases between. The CDR3 here is CSVVRSLAADTQYF. The DNA for the CDR3 is TGCAGCGTGGTCAGGTCTTTAGCGGCAGATACGCAGTATTTT.

The J gene is TRBJ1-1, the V gene TRBV5-6; TRBD1 matches 8 bases. This CDR3 spans 12 amino acids. Germline V lookup: CDR1 SGHDT, CDR2 YYEEEE. The V segment lost 4 bases and the J segment 7 bases; nucleotides outside the gene matches: 3. Written as DNA, the CDR3 is TGTGCCAGCAGCACAGACAGGGGTGAAGCTTTCTTT. The encoded protein is CASSTDRGEAFF.

V gene TRBV27 combines with J gene TRBJ2-7; D possibly corresponds to TRBD2 (5 bases). Germline loops: CDR1 MNHEY, CDR2 SMNVEV (reference sequence). The CDR3 has 14 residues. Trimming took 2 bases from V and 3 from J, leaving 11 bases between them. The CDR3 loop is CASSLGGSGYEQYF. The CDR3 bases are TGTGCCAGCAGTTTAGGTGGGAGTGGCTACGAGCAGTACTTC.